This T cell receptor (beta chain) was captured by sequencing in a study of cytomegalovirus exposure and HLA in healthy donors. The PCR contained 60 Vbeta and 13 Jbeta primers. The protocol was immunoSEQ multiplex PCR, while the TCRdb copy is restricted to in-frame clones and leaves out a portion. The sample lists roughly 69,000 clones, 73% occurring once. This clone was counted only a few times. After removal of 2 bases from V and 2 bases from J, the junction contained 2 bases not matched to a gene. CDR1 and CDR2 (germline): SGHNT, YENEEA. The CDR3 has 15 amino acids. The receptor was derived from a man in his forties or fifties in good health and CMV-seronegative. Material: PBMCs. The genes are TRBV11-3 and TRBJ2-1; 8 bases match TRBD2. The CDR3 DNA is TGTGCCAGCAGCTTATATAGCGGGGCCTACAATGAGCAGTTCTTC. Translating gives CASSLYSGAYNEQFF.